This T cell receptor (beta chain) was observed in a study of response to subunit inactivated influenza vaccine (dated by TCRdb to 2016 to 2019). Study-level background: Deep quantitative profiling of the T cell receptor repertoire was used in the study to follow responses to a trivalent subunit inactivated influenza vaccine. The paper as a whole reports these results and caveats: It was suggested by the authors that each seasonal influenza vaccination may recruit only a limited number of new T cells.

Notes on this clonotype: What antigen it recognizes has not been identified. No base quality information exists; no much larger clone differs at one position.

Receptors were amplified or captured by RT-PCR. Sequencer: Illumina HiSeq 2500. Using fastp at Q25 and MiXCR, TCRdb reprocessed the public reads and kept productive beta chains. Entries are consolidated by CDR3 protein sequence, retaining the most common genes and DNA. Here the sample has 530,000 or so distinct CDR3 sequences; approximately 12% occur a single time. Roughly 10% of the sample comes from the top ten. From the cysteine through the phenylalanine, the CDR3 covers 15 amino acids. Just CDR3 DNA is preserved here, 45 bases in frame from base 1. As encoded in the germline V gene, CDR1 is MNHEY while CDR2 is SVGEGT. At the junction V is shortened by 6 bases and J by 8 bases, with 19 bases in between.

This TCR came from a man aged 50-60 years who received an inactivated influenza vaccine. Donor details come from another sample of the same person, matched by shared clones. The sample consisted of PBMCs from blood, taken on the day of vaccination. The sequence links TRBV6-2 or TRBV6-3 to TRBJ1-4, and possibly TRBD1, on 5 matching bases. For the CDR3, the sequence is CASRPPGGEEEKLFF. The DNA sequence is TGTGCCAGCAGACCCCCTGGGGGTGAAGAGGAAAAACTGTTTTTT.